The present TCR beta chain was sequenced within a study of regulatory T cells in long-lasting Graves disease. Study as a whole: Treatment with antithyroid drugs for over 5 years, together with positive TSH receptor antibodies, meant persistent Graves' disease. Study results and caveats: Having only a small sample size may have limited accuracy. Persistent Graves' patients showed less TCR diversity than newly diagnosed patients showed.

J was trimmed by 5 bases and V by 10 bases; bases with no gene match: 15. This CDR3 comprises 15 residues. In germline, CDR1 is MDHEN, CDR2 SYDVKM. Assembly of TCR beta libraries relied on iRepertoire HTBI primers together with Arm-PCR of CDR3 regions. TCRdb reprocessed the multiplex PCR reads with MiXCR, giving one entry per CDR3 protein. The sample contains about 660,000 distinct CDR3 sequences, 25% to 35% of which appear only once. On this clonotype: Its antigen is not identified.

The time point here: persistent/refractory GD, antithyroid drugs over 5 years with positive TRAb. From PBMCs, RNA was extracted and then used to make the TCR library. The clonotype comes from a female donor with Graves disease. The starting material was peripheral blood mononuclear cells (PBMCs), obtained when the disease was refractory, from a patient treated with antithyroid drugs. The chain links TRBV28 to TRBJ1-2, with TRBD1 matching 8 bases. CDR3 bases: TGTGCCACCAAGGGGACCACAGGGGGTCCGTATGGCTACACCTTC. Its translation: CATKGTTGGPYGYTF.